This entry lists 6 T cell receptor beta chains sequenced from one sample in a study of blood T cell repertoires in COVID-19. Produced via immunoSEQ multiplex PCR; TCRdb's table is partial and in-frame only. This sample has 90,000 to 100,000 clones, with about 80% found just once. Specimen: peripheral blood. The receptors originated from a man aged 55 to 70 with acute or convalescent COVID-19.

The gene calls are TRBV3-1 (or the pseudogene TRBV3-2) and TRBJ2-7; 7 bases align to TRBD1. J gave up 2 bases and V 3 bases, and 10 bases lay outside the gene matches. Germline assignment: CDR1 LGHDT and CDR2 YNNKEL (reference sequence). The CDR3 loop spans 16 amino acids. CDR3: CASSHLEGAVAYEQYF. The CDR3 nucleotides read TGTGCCAGCAGCCATTTAGAGGGGGCAGTCGCCTACGAGCAGTACTTC.

The rearrangement links TRBV4-1 to TRBJ2-7; possibly TRBD1 for D (6 bases). In germline, CDR1 is MGHRA, CDR2 YSYEKL. V lost 0 bases, J lost 2 bases, and 14 bases lay in between. This CDR3 is built from 16 residues. The CDR3 coding sequence is TGCGCCAGCAGCCAAGAAGAACGGACAGTGACCTACGAGCAGTACTTC. It translates to CASSQEERTVTYEQYF.

The chain carries TRBV27 and TRBJ2-2; no firm D call. The CDR3 totals 16 residues. The germline gives CDR1 MNHEY, CDR2 SMNVEV (reference sequence). V gave up 1 base and J gave up 0 bases, with 9 bases separating them. The DNA of the CDR3 is TGTGCCAGCAGTTTATTTTCCAGCGCGAACACCGGGGAGCTGTTTTTT. Protein: CASSLFSSANTGELFF.

This clone was observed once. The chain employs TRBV9 and TRBJ2-2; 8 nucleotides agree with TRBD2. This CDR3 is 16 amino acids long. V was pared by 0 bases and J by 2 bases, with 3 bases of the junction left unmatched. The germline V gene has CDR1 SGDLS and CDR2 YYNGEE. The CDR3 region has the DNA TGTGCCAGCAGCGTAGTTGCGGGGGGCAACACCGGGGAGCTGTTTTTT. Amino acids: CASSVVAGGNTGELFF.

This clone appeared once. The chain is built from TRBV9 and TRBJ1-1; 9 bases map to TRBD1. Germline V gives CDR1 SGDLS, CDR2 YYNGEE. The V segment lost 4 bases and the J segment 5 bases; nucleotides outside the gene matches: 9. The CDR3 has 15 residues. The CDR3 DNA is TGTGCCAGCAGCCCGGTAACAGGGGGCGAAACTGAAGCTTTCTTT. It is translated as CASSPVTGGETEAFF.

The rearrangement uses TRBV24-1 and TRBJ2-3; TRBD2 is a possible D gene (5 bases). With 6 bases removed from V and 0 bases from J, the gap between germline ends came to 15 bases. Germline CDR1 reads KGHDR; CDR2 reads SFDVKD. CDR3 size: 16 residues. The CDR3, as DNA: TGTGCCACCAGTAGCGGTCCCAGTGCTAGCACAGATACGCAGTATTTT. Its protein is CATSSGPSASTDTQYF.